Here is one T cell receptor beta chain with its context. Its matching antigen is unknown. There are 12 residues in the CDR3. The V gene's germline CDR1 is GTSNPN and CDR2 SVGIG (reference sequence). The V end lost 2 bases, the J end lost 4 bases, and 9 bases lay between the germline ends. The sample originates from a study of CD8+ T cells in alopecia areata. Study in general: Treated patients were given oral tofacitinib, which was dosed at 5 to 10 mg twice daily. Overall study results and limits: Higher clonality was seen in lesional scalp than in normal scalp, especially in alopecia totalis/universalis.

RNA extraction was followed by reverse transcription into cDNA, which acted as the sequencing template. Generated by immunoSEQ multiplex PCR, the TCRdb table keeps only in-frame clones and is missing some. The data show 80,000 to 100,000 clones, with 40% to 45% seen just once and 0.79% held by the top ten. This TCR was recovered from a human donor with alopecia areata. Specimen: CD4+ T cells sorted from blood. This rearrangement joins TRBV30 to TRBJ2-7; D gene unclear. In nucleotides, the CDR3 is TGTGCCTGGAGTCCAAACATTTACGAGCAGTACTTC. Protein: CAWSPNIYEQYF.